Listed below are T cell receptor beta chains from one sample, sequenced in a study of graft-versus-host responses after intestinal transplantation. Their antigens are not known. Measured with immunoSEQ multiplex PCR; TCRdb has only the in-frame clones, and not every one. This table has around 88,000 clones, 91% appearing once. Source: unstimulated CD8+ T cells sorted from spleen or lymph node cells, taken before transplant. The receptors here all came from a human donor who was the organ donor for an intestinal transplant. The CDR3 runs from the conserved cysteine through the conserved F or W. D genes are given only for firm matches. Clone sizes are given selectively: once, few, many, or a class where the clone is expanded.

>TRBV13|-|TRBJ2-1|-
TGTGCCAGCAGCTTAATCCATCCCGGCGATGAGCAGTTCTTC
CASSLIHPGDEQFF
>TRBV7-9|-|TRBJ2-7|-
TGTGCCAGCAGCTTTCCCCCAGGGTCTTACTCTCCCTACGAGCAGTACTTC
CASSFPPGSYSPYEQYF
>TRBV6-1|-|TRBJ1-4|-
TGTGCCAGCAGGAGACGGTGGAAAAAACTGTTTTTT
CASRRRWKKLFF
>TRBV28|-|TRBJ2-7|-
TGTGCCAGCAGTCTTAGGACTGCCGCTTCCTACGAGCGGTACTTC
CASSLRTAASYERYF
>TRBV11-2|-|TRBJ1-2|-
TGTGCCAGCAGCTTAGGCGGCAGGCTCCATGGCTACACCTTC
CASSLGGRLHGYTF
>TRBV9|TRBD2|TRBJ2-3|-
TGTGCCAGCAGCGCTCACCTAGCGGGGGGCACAGATACGCAGTATTTT
CASSAHLAGGTDTQYF
>TRBV5-1|TRBD1|TRBJ1-2|-
TGCGCCAGCAGCTTCCGGGACAGGGGGCTTTGGTATGGCTACACCTTC
CASSFRDRGLWYGYTF
>TRBV10-1|-|TRBJ1-2|-
TGCGCCAGCAGTGGCCACCCGACGAATGATGGCTACACCTTC
CASSGHPTNDGYTF
>TRBV7-9|-|TRBJ1-2|-
TGTGCCAGCAGCCGGACGACAGGTCCTAACTATGGCTACACCTTC
CASSRTTGPNYGYTF
>TRBV9|TRBD2|TRBJ2-1|-
TGTGCCAGCGGGACTAGCGGGAGCAATGAGCAGTTCTTC
CASGTSGSNEQFF
>TRBV30|-|TRBJ2-1|-
TGTGCCTGGAGTGAGTACAATGAGCAGTTCTTC
CAWSEYNEQFF
>TRBV7-9|TRBD2|TRBJ2-5|once
TGTGCCAGCAGGTGGGGACTAGCGGGGCAAGAGACCCAGTACTTC
CASRWGLAGQETQYF
>TRBV28|-|TRBJ1-1|-
TGTGCCAGCAGCACCACCCCCGGGGTTGGACACCGGAACACTGAAGCTTTCTTT
CASSTTPGVGHRNTEAFF
>TRBV6-1|TRBD2|TRBJ2-2|-
TGTGCCAGCAGTGATGTAGAGCGGGGGATCACCGGGGAGCTGTTTTTT
CASSDVERGITGELFF
>TRBV7-2|-|TRBJ1-5|-
TGTGCCAGCAGTGGACAAAATCAGCCCCAGCATTTT
CASSGQNQPQHF